These 21 T cell receptor beta chains were sequenced from one sample in a study of tumor-infiltrating lymphocytes in primary liver carcinoma. Germline DNA was extracted alongside blood RNA, which was obtained from unsorted whole blood. Total RNA amounting to 450 to 550 ng was the source from which TCR beta cDNA was made with a constant-region primer. The TCR beta library was amplified through three nested multiplex PCR rounds in a modified ARM-PCR procedure. TRBV1-TRBV30 forward primers and a C-beta reverse primer were used in the first two PCR rounds, which each ran for 9 to 10 cycles. TCRdb reprocessed the multiplex PCR reads with MiXCR, giving one entry per CDR3 protein. The profile shows more than 150,000 distinct CDR3 sequences, over 45% of them singletons. The sample taken for sequencing was peripheral blood. Receptor source: a man aged 35 to 55 with primary liver carcinoma and hepatitis B virus infection.

This clonotype has more than one count but fewer than ten. The CDR3 bases are TGCAGCGCATCCACCGGGGGACAGAACACTGAAGCTTTCTTT. Protein: CSASTGGQNTEAFF. This chain links TRBV29-1 with TRBJ1-1; D is possibly TRBD1 (6 bases). This CDR3 comprises 14 residues. The V end was cut by 7 bases, the J end by 1 base, with 16 bases between. Germline V gene lookup returns CDR1 SQVTM and CDR2 ANQGSEA.

There are a few counts of this clonotype. V usage is TRBV6-5 and J usage is TRBJ1-1; TRBD1 is a possible D gene (5 bases). The V gene's germline CDR1 is MNHEY and CDR2 SVGAGI. The CDR3 consists of 14 residues. Trimming took off 6 bases at V and 1 base at J, with 12 bases between the two ends. The CDR3 reads CASSRGGSNTEAFF. The CDR3 DNA is TGTGCCAGCAGCCGCGGGGGGTCGAACACTGAAGCTTTCTTT.

Details on this clonotype: A single base separates this from a much larger clone, so it may be a read error. The V gene is TRBV11-3, the J gene TRBJ2-7; 7 bases line up with TRBD1. This CDR3 has 15 amino acids. From germline, CDR1 is SGHNT and CDR2 YENEEA. The CDR3 sequence is CPSSSGQTPFHEQYF. For the CDR3, the DNA is TGTCCCAGCAGCTCGGGACAGACCCCTTTCCACGAGCAGTACTTC.

Of note for this clonotype: The junction shows a germline mismatch at one end, possibly a read error. V usage is TRBV11-3 and J usage is TRBJ2-1; D is perhaps TRBD1 (5 bases). CDR3 size: 12 residues. Looked up from germline, CDR1 is SGHNT and CDR2 is YENEEA. DNA for the CDR3: TGTGCCAGCAGCTTAGAGGACAACGAGCAGTTCTTC. Its protein is CASSLEDNEQFF. Full variable domain (outside the CDR3, taken from reference TRBV11-3 and TRBJ2-1): EAGVVQSPRYKIIEKKQPVAFWCNPISGHNTLYWYLQNLGQGPELLIRYENEEAVDDSQLPKDRFSAERLKGVDSTLKIQPAELGDSAVYLCASSLEDNEQFFGPGTRLTVL.

The sample holds a few counts of this clonotype. This chain joins TRBV6-6 and TRBJ1-6, with 8 bases fitting TRBD1. The length of the CDR3 is 14 residues. Trimming took 7 bases from V and 9 from J; bases not matched to a gene: 8. Germline V lookup: CDR1 MNHNY, CDR2 SVGAGI (reference sequence). The CDR3 DNA follows: TGTGCCAGCACCGAGGACAGGGAGGGTTCACCCCTCCACTTT. Residues: CASTEDREGSPLHF.

This clonotype was seen only a few times. CDR3 coding DNA: TGTGCCATCCACGGCGGGGCAGGCGAGCAGTACTTC. Its protein product is CAIHGGAGEQYF. This chain links TRBV10-3 with TRBJ2-7; a possible D gene is TRBD2 (6 bases). V was pared by 8 bases and J by 6 bases, with 14 bases between. The CDR3 extends over 12 amino acids. Germline V gene sequence: CDR1 ENHRY, CDR2 SYGVKD.

As to this clonotype: A read error may explain this, as a much larger clone is one base away. The gene calls are TRBV11-2 and TRBJ2-1; 12 positions agree with TRBD2. Germline V CDR1 and CDR2: SGHAT, FQNNGV. The CDR3 contains 19 residues. CDR3 region: CASSFWASGRGGSYNERFF. Written as DNA, the CDR3 is TGTGCCAGCAGCTTTTGGGCTAGCGGGAGGGGGGGGTCCTACAATGAGCGGTTCTTC.

The V call is TRBV10-3, the J call TRBJ2-3; D is undetermined. The ends were cut back, 6 bases at V and 2 bases at J, with 9 bases in the middle. CDR1 and CDR2 from the germline V gene are ENHRY and SYGVKD. CDR3 length: 13 residues. The CDR3 loop reads CAIRRQTTDTQYF. DNA of the CDR3: TGTGCCATCAGGAGGCAAACCACAGATACGCAGTATTTT.

This chain joins TRBV28 and TRBJ2-6; 12 nucleotides align to TRBD1. V lost 4 bases and J lost 0; bases outside the gene matches: 10. This CDR3 is 20 amino acids long. CDR1 and CDR2 from the germline V gene are MDHEN and SYDVKM. The CDR3: CASSYLRDRGRYSGANVLTF. The CDR3 DNA sequence: TGTGCCAGCAGTTACCTCCGGGACAGGGGGCGCTACTCTGGGGCCAACGTCCTGACTTTC.

This clonotype has only a few counts. CDR3 sequence (DNA): TGTGCCAGCAGTTACTCCCGGATGAACACTGAAGCTTTCTTT. Translation gives CASSYSRMNTEAFF. The rearrangement joins TRBV6-6 to TRBJ1-1; D not certain. The germline V gene encodes CDR1 MNHNY and CDR2 SVGAGI (reference sequence). The CDR3 covers 14 residues. V was shortened by 0 bases and J by 0 bases, with 5 bases between the two germline ends.

The chain combines TRBV6-5 with TRBJ2-7; 9 bases align to TRBD1. CDR1 is MNHEY, CDR2 SVGAGI, per germline. The length of the CDR3 is 15 residues. The V segment lost 6 bases and the J segment 2 bases; nucleotides outside the gene matches: 8. The CDR3 region has the DNA TGTGCCAGCAGACCCCCGGGACAGGGAACCTACGAGCAGTACTTC. Its protein product is CASRPPGQGTYEQYF.

At least ten counts were recorded for this clonotype. V usage is TRBV11-2 and J usage is TRBJ2-2, with D tentatively TRBD2 (7 bases). The V gene lost 6 bases and the J gene lost 0 bases, with 11 bases spanning the gap. The CDR3 spans 15 residues. Germline CDR1 is SGHAT and CDR2 is FQNNGV. This chain's CDR3 is CASRRGGTNTGELFF. DNA for the CDR3: TGTGCCAGCAGGAGGGGGGGGACGAACACCGGGGAGCTGTTTTTT.

Worth noting for this clonotype: A much larger clonotype is one base distant, so this may be a read error. The CDR3 spells CASSYGDITYEQYF. CDR3 DNA: TGTGCCAGCAGCTATGGGGACATTACCTACGAGCAGTACTTC. The chain recombines TRBV11-2 with TRBJ2-7, with D possibly matching TRBD1 (6 bases). V gave up 4 bases and J gave up 2 bases, with 12 bases separating them. Per germline, CDR1 SGHAT and CDR2 FQNNGV. The CDR3 covers 14 residues.

V is TRBV4-1 and J is TRBJ1-1, with TRBD1 identical over 8 bases. V was pared by 1 base and J by 0 bases, with 7 bases of the junction left unmatched. Germline V lookup: CDR1 MGHRA, CDR2 YSYEKL. This CDR3 contains 17 residues. CDR3 loop: CASSQAGQGRMNTEAFF. In DNA form, the CDR3 reads TGCGCCAGCAGCCAAGCAGGACAGGGTAGGATGAACACTGAAGCTTTCTTT.

The CDR3 sequence is CASSQPTSGGGYEQFF. The CDR3 DNA reads as TGTGCCAGCAGCCAACCGACTAGCGGGGGGGGATACGAGCAGTTCTTC. The chain joins TRBV4-2 to TRBJ2-1; TRBD2 matches 14 bases. Germline lookup yields CDR1 LGHNA and CDR2 YNFKEQ. The CDR3 is made up of 16 amino acids. The V segment lost 2 bases and the J segment 10 bases; nucleotides outside the gene matches: 7.

With respect to this clonotype: At one boundary the junction diverges from the germline segment, which might be a read error. This chain uses TRBV12-3 or TRBV12-4 with TRBJ2-7; unclear D gene. CDR3 length: 14 residues. In nucleotides, the CDR3 is TGTGCCAGCAGTTTAGCGCTGTTGCTCTACGAGCCGTACTTC. It encodes CASSLALLLYEPYF.

About this clonotype itself: A much larger clone differs from this one at a single base, so this may be a read error. The chain links TRBV29-1 to TRBJ2-7, with 13 bases lining up with TRBD2. The CDR3 runs 15 residues. Germline lookup yields CDR1 SQVTM and CDR2 ANQGSEA. The DNA for the CDR3 is TGCGGCGTTCAACGAACTAGCGGGAGGGCCTACGAGCAGTACTTC. Translated: CGVQRTSGRAYEQYF.

The V and J genes are TRBV28 and TRBJ1-2; the D is unclear. The CDR3 is 12 amino acids. The germline gives CDR1 MDHEN, CDR2 SYDVKM. V was shortened by 5 bases and J by 4 bases, with 8 bases between the two germline ends. The CDR3 reads CASSGGGYGYTF. CDR3 DNA: TGTGCCAGCAGTGGTGGCGGCTATGGCTACACCTTC.

In this sample, this clonotype turned up a few times. This may arise from a read error, as a much more abundant clone is one base away. The rearrangement links TRBV11-2 to TRBJ2-2, with D maybe TRBD2 (6 bases). From germline, CDR1 is SGHAT and CDR2 FQNNGV. CDR3 length: 10 residues. The CDR3 DNA sequence: TGTGCCAGCAGCTCCGGGGGGCTGTTTTTT. This translates into CASSSGGLFF.

The V and J genes are TRBV12-5 and TRBJ2-7; no definite D call. CDR3 length equals 12 residues. Germline V gene sequence: CDR1 LGHNT, CDR2 FRNRAP. Trimming left V 2 bases short and J 5 bases short, with 7 bases between. This chain's CDR3 is CASGLNRDEQYF. CDR3 in DNA: TGTGCTAGTGGTTTGAATCGGGACGAGCAGTACTTC. The full variable domain, in which reference TRBV12-5 and TRBJ2-7 provide the parts outside the CDR3, is DARVTQTPRHKVTEMGQEVTMRCQPILGHNTVFWYRQTMMQGLELLAYFRNRAPLDDSGMPKDRFSAEMPDATLATLKIQPSEPRDSAVYFCASGLNRDEQYFGPGTRLTVT.

As to this clonotype: One end of the junction varies from germline; a read error may be responsible. The chain uses TRBV4-2 and TRBJ2-7; tentative D call: TRBD2 (5 bases). Per germline, CDR1 LGHNA and CDR2 YNFKEQ. The CDR3 totals 18 residues. CDR3 region: CASSRRGIRAGSSYKQYF. The CDR3 DNA reads as TGTGCCAGCAGCCGTCGAGGGATTAGGGCCGGAAGCTCCTACAAGCAGTACTTC.